This entry features one T cell receptor beta chain sequence. This sample is drawn from a study of beta chain features in type 1 diabetes. Investigators reverse transcribed all isolated RNA, so they sequenced expressed TCRB transcripts. Only in-frame clones appear in the TCRdb table, and some are missing; sequencing was by immunoSEQ multiplex PCR. The table has a few hundred thousand clones, approximately 15% seen once. This CDR3 is built from 15 residues. The germline V and J ends were trimmed by 5 bases and 2 bases, with 18 bases remaining between them. Germline V gene sequence: CDR1 GTSNPN, CDR2 SVGIG (reference sequence).

The gene calls are TRBV30 and TRBJ2-5, with D unresolved. The sample comprised naive CD4+ T cells from blood. The clonotype comes from a man aged 25 to 40 in good health. As DNA, the CDR3 is TGTGCCTGGGGCGACTTAGCAGGCCGACAAGAGACCCAGTACTTC. It codes for CAWGDLAGRQETQYF.